This T cell receptor beta chain emerged from a study of T cells after yellow fever vaccination. Study background: The authors prepared low-cell-number fractions using SMART-Seq v4 Ultra Low Input. General study points: Most clones from primary vaccination resurfaced after the booster (approximately 96% CD4, 88% CD8). Weaker, the secondary response peaked sooner, at day 5 versus 15.

This clonotype was seen ten or more times. What it binds is not known. CDR3 length: 17 residues. V dropped 0 bases and J dropped 0 bases, with 11 bases sitting between them. The authors made TCR cDNA by 5'RACE template switching, adding a universal primer site and UMIs. TCRdb used MiXCR to reprocess the 5' RACE reads, holding one entry per CDR3 protein. The table has 170,000 or so distinct CDR3 sequences, approximately 10% seen once; the top ten hold around 40%. The chain links TRBV23-1 to TRBJ2-2; D is perhaps TRBD2 (6 bases). TRBV23-1 is sorted into the ORF group, with uncertain function. This sample comprised CD8+ T cells sorted from PBMCs, obtained 45 days after the yellow fever booster vaccination. This receptor was obtained from a man younger than 30 who received the YFV17D yellow fever vaccine. CDR3 nucleotide sequence: TGCGCCAGCAGTCAATCGTTTCCGGGAGCGAACACCGGGGAGCTGTTTTTT. Amino acid sequence: CASSQSFPGANTGELFF.